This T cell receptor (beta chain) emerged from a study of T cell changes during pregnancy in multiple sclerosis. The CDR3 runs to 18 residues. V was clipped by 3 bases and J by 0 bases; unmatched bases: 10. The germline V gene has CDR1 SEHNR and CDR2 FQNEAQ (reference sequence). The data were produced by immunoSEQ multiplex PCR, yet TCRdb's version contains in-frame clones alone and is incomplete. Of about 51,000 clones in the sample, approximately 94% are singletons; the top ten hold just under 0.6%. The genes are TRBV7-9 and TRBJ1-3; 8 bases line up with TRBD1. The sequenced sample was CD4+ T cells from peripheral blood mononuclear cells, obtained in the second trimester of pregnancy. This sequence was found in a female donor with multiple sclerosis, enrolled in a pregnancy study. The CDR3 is CASSFRRQGTNSGNTIYF. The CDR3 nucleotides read TGTGCCAGCAGCTTCCGCAGACAGGGGACTAACTCTGGAAACACCATATATTTT.